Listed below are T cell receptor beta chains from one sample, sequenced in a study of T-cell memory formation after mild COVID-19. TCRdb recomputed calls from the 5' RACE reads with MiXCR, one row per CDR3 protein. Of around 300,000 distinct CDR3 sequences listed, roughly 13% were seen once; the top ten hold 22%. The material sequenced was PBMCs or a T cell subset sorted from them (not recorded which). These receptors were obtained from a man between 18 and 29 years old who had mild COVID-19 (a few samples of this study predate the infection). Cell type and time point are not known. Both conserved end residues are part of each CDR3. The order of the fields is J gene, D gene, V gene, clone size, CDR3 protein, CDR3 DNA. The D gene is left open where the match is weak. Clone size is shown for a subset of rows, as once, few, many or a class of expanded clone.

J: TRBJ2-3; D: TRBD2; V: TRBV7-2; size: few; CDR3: CASSLPSGGAFPTDTQYF; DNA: TGTGCCAGCAGCTTACCTAGCGGGGGGGCCTTCCCCACAGATACGCAGTATTTT
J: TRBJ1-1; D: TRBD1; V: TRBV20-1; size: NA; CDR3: CSAPSGAGGTEAFF; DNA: TGCAGTGCTCCCTCCGGCGCAGGGGGCACTGAAGCTTTCTTT
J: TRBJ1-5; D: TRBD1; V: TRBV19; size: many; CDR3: CASYDRGLNQPQHF; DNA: TGTGCCAGCTACGACAGGGGGCTAAATCAGCCCCAGCATTTT
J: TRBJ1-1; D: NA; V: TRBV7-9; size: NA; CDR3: CASAETTANTEAFF; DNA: TGTGCCAGCGCTGAAACTACCGCGAACACTGAAGCTTTCTTT
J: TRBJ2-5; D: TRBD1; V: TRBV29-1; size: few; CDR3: CSVDRGILETQYF; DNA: TGCAGCGTGGACAGGGGAATACTCGAGACCCAGTACTTC
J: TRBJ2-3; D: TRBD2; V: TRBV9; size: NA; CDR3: CASSVVRAGAGDTQYF; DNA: TGTGCCAGCAGCGTAGTCAGAGCGGGGGCCGGAGATACGCAGTATTTT
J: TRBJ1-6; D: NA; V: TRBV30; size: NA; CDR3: CAWTSINSPLHF; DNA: TGTGCCTGGACGAGTATCAATTCACCCCTCCACTTT
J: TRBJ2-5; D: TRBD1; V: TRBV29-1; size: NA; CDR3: CSVPGTEETQYF; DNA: TGCAGCGTCCCCGGGACAGAAGAGACCCAGTACTTC
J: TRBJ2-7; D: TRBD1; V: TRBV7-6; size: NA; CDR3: CASSYMYRGRNEQYF; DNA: TGTGCCAGCAGCTACATGTACAGGGGCAGGAACGAGCAGTACTTC
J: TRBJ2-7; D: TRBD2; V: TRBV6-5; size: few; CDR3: CASSPFSGGFYEQYF; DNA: TGTGCCAGCAGTCCGTTCAGCGGGGGTTTCTACGAGCAGTACTTC
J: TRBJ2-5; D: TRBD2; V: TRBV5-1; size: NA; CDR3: CASSSSGTGQETQYF; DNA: TGCGCCAGCAGCTCGAGCGGGACCGGCCAAGAGACCCAGTACTTC
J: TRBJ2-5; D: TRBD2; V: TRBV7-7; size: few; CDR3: CASSLIQRGDQETQYF; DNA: TGTGCTAGCAGCTTAATCCAGCGGGGAGACCAAGAGACCCAGTACTTC
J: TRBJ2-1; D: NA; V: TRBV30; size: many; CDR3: CAWSEFYEQFF; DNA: TGTGCCTGGAGTGAATTTTATGAGCAGTTCTTC
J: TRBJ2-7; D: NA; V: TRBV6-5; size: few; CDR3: CASSYSGLNEQYF; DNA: TGTGCCAGCAGTTATTCAGGGCTGAACGAGCAGTACTTC
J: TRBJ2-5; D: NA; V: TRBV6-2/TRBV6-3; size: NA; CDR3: CASSSLYLRHF; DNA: TGTGCCAGCAGTTCACTTTACTTAAGGCACTTC
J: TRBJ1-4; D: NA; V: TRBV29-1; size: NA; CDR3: CSVAGGNNEKLFF; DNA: TGCAGCGTTGCGGGGGGCAATAATGAAAAACTGTTTTTT
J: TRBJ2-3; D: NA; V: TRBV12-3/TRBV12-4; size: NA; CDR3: CASTEIDTQYF; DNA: TGTGCCAGCACCGAAATAGATACGCAGTATTTT
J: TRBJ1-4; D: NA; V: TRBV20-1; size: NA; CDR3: CSARDGPGPSF; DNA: TGCAGTGCTAGAGATGGGCCGGGACCGAGTTTT
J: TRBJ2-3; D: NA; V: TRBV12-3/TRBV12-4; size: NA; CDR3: CASSFTTSSTDTQYF; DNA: TGTGCCAGCAGTTTTACAACTAGTAGCACAGATACGCAGTATTTT
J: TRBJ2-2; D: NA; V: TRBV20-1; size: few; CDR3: CSARRSGQGRANTGELFF; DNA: TGCAGTGCTAGAAGAAGTGGTCAGGGCCGCGCGAACACCGGGGAGCTGTTTTTT
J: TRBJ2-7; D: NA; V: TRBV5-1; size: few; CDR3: CASSPRAVYYEQYF; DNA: TGCGCCAGCAGCCCCCGGGCCGTCTACTACGAGCAGTACTTC
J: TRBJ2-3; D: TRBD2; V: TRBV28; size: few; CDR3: CASTKAGTSGPPRDTQYF; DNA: TGTGCCAGCACCAAGGCCGGTACTAGCGGGCCTCCCAGAGATACGCAGTATTTT
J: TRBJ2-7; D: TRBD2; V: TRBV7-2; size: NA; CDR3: CASRTKRGVSYEQYF; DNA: TGTGCCAGCAGGACGAAGCGGGGGGTCTCCTACGAGCAGTACTTC
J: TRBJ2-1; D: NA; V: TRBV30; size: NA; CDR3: CAWSQGGPYNEQFF; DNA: TGTGCCTGGTCTCAGGGGGGTCCTTACAATGAGCAGTTCTTC
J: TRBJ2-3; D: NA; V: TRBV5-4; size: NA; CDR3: CASSSALGRTDTQYF; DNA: TGTGCCAGCAGCTCAGCTCTAGGCCGCACAGATACGCAGTATTTT
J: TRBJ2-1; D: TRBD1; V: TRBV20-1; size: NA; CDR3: CSARDVTGGRNEQFF; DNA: TGCAGTGCTAGAGATGTGACAGGGGGCCGGAATGAGCAGTTCTTC
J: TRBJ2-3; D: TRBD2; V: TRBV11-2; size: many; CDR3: CASSRLAGGTGDTQYF; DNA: TGTGCCAGCAGCCGACTAGCGGGGGGGACGGGAGATACGCAGTATTTT
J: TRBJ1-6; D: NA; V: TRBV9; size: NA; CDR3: CASSPGGVHNSPLHF; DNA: TGTGCCAGCAGCCCAGGAGGGGTCCATAATTCACCCCTCCACTTT
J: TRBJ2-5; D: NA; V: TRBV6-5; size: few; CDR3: CASSWGRTEQETQYF; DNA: TGTGCCAGCAGTTGGGGACGCACCGAGCAAGAGACCCAGTACTTC